Listed below are T cell receptor beta chains from one sample, sequenced in a study of identical twins. One entry per CDR3 protein results from TCRdb running MiXCR on the 5' RACE reads. The data show around 230,000 distinct CDR3 sequences, roughly a tenth seen once. Sequenced sample: memory (CD45RO+) T cells sorted from blood. The source of these receptors is a woman aged 18-30 years in good health. Both conserved end residues are part of each CDR3. D genes are given only for firm matches. The listing skips clone size in some rows; elsewhere it reads once, few, many or a size class.

V gene	J gene	D gene	clone size	CDR3 DNA	CDR3 protein
TRBV7-2	TRBJ2-7	TRBD2	many	TGTGCCAGCAGCTTGACTAGCGGGAGCTCCTACGAGCAGTACTTC	CASSLTSGSSYEQYF
TRBV11-2	TRBJ2-2	NA	NA	TGTGCCAGCAGCTTACGTTTCCAGGACCCCGGGGAGCTGTTTTTT	CASSLRFQDPGELFF
TRBV5-6	TRBJ1-5	NA	many	TGTGCCAGCAGCGCCTACAGGGCCGAGACCTTCAATCAGCCCCAGCATTTT	CASSAYRAETFNQPQHF
TRBV29-1	TRBJ2-7	NA	few	TGCAGCGTTGAAGATCGGACGGAGAGGCAGTACTTC	CSVEDRTERQYF
TRBV11-3	TRBJ2-7	NA	few	TGTGCCAGCAGCCTTATACCCCGTTACAGTTCTTACGAGCAGTACTTC	CASSLIPRYSSYEQYF
TRBV20-1	TRBJ2-2	TRBD2	NA	TGCAGTGCTAGAAAGAGCGGGGGGATGGGGGAGCTGTTTTTT	CSARKSGGMGELFF
TRBV10-3	TRBJ1-6	NA	NA	TGTGCCATCAGACAAGGGTTCGGGGATAATTCACCCCTCCACTTT	CAIRQGFGDNSPLHF
TRBV27	TRBJ1-6	NA	NA	TGTGCCAGCAGTTTATCGAGAGCAGTTAATTCACCCCTCCACTTT	CASSLSRAVNSPLHF
TRBV4-3	TRBJ2-3	TRBD2	NA	TGCGCCAGCAGCCAAGGTCACGGGAGGGTTGGAGATACGCAGTATTTT	CASSQGHGRVGDTQYF
TRBV7-9	TRBJ2-7	NA	many	TGTGCCAGCAGCTTAATAGGGTACGAGCAGTACTTC	CASSLIGYEQYF
TRBV10-3	TRBJ2-3	NA	many	TGTGCCATCAGACCGGGGAGTGGCACAGATACGCAGTATTTT	CAIRPGSGTDTQYF
TRBV11-3	TRBJ2-5	TRBD2	once	TGTGCCAGCAGCTTAGCGACTAGCGGAGCCCCCCCTTGGACCCAGTACTTC	CASSLATSGAPPWTQYF
TRBV20-1	TRBJ1-6	TRBD1	few	TGCAGTGCCACGGCGGGACAGGAGCATTCACCCCTCCACTTT	CSATAGQEHSPLHF
TRBV20-1	TRBJ2-3	NA	many	TGCAGTGCTAGAGATGCGCTAAGTAAGGCAGATACGCAGTATTTT	CSARDALSKADTQYF
TRBV20-1	TRBJ2-1	NA	NA	TGCAGTGCTAGGGGCTTTCTAGCGCAAAAGTACAATGAGCAGTTCTTC	CSARGFLAQKYNEQFF
TRBV18	TRBJ2-3	NA	NA	TGTGCCAGCTCCGTCAGCTGGGATACGCAGTATTTT	CASSVSWDTQYF
TRBV12-3/TRBV12-4	TRBJ2-7	TRBD2	NA	TGTGCCAGCAGGCCGGGACTAGCGGTCTACGAGCAGTACTTC	CASRPGLAVYEQYF
TRBV29-1	TRBJ2-3	TRBD2	few	TGCAGCGATTTCCTAGCGGCCACAGATACGCAGTATTTT	CSDFLAATDTQYF
TRBV5-1	TRBJ1-2	TRBD1	many	TGCGCCAGCAGCTTGAGGACAGGGGAAGACTATGGCTACACCTTC	CASSLRTGEDYGYTF
TRBV3-1	TRBJ2-7	NA	few	TGTGCCAGCAGCCCTCGGACTGGCTTTTACACCTACGAGCAGTACTTC	CASSPRTGFYTYEQYF
TRBV20-1	TRBJ2-3	TRBD1	few	TGCAGTGCTACAGACAGGGTTCGGACAGATACGCAGTATTTT	CSATDRVRTDTQYF
TRBV5-1	TRBJ1-1	TRBD1	many	TGCGCCAGCAGCTTGGTAGGGACAGCTTTTAACACTGAAGCTTTCTTT	CASSLVGTAFNTEAFF
TRBV10-3	TRBJ2-1	TRBD2	few	TGTGCCATCAGTGAGCCTTGGGGGGGGGGTACAACGAGTGAGCAGTTCTTC	CAISEPWGGGTTSEQFF
TRBV10-2	TRBJ2-1	NA	NA	TGCGCCAGCAGTGAGAGGCGGACTCTCAATGAGCAGTTCTTC	CASSERRTLNEQFF
TRBV20-1	TRBJ1-1	TRBD1	few	TGCAGTGCGGCCCGGACAGGAATGAACACTGAAGCTTTCTTT	CSAARTGMNTEAFF
TRBV6-1	TRBJ1-3	NA	few	TGTGCCAGCAGTGAGGCGTTCTCTGGAAACACCATATATTTT	CASSEAFSGNTIYF
TRBV29-1	TRBJ1-1	NA	few	TGCGGCCTTTATCTTCCAGGTACTGAAGCTTTCTTT	CGLYLPGTEAFF
TRBV12-3/TRBV12-4	TRBJ2-2	NA	NA	TGTGCCAGCAGTTTAAGGTGGGCCCACGGGAGAGCCGGGGAGCTGTTTTTT	CASSLRWAHGRAGELFF
TRBV30	TRBJ1-5	NA	few	TGTGCCTGGAGTGTACAGAGAGGCCCCTTTAGCAATCAGCCCCAGCATTTT	CAWSVQRGPFSNQPQHF
TRBV12-3/TRBV12-4	TRBJ2-5	NA	many	TGTGCCAGCAGTTTAGGGCTATACATCGTCCAAGAGACCCAGTACTTC	CASSLGLYIVQETQYF
TRBV3-1	TRBJ2-5	NA	few	TGTGCCAGCAGCCAAGACGCCGACTTTCAAGAGACCCAGTACTTC	CASSQDADFQETQYF
TRBV7-2	TRBJ2-7	TRBD1	NA	TGTGCCAGCAGCTCATCAACCGGGACAGGGCACTACGAGCAGTACTTC	CASSSSTGTGHYEQYF
TRBV5-1	TRBJ1-1	NA	many	TGCGCCAGCAGCTTGCACACTGAAGCTTTCTTT	CASSLHTEAFF
TRBV5-6	TRBJ2-7	TRBD1	few	TGTGCCAGCAGCTTTGGGACAGGGACCTACGAGCAGTACTTC	CASSFGTGTYEQYF
TRBV6-5	TRBJ2-7	NA	NA	TGTGCCAGCGGCTACAGGGAAGACTACGAGCAGTACTTC	CASGYREDYEQYF
TRBV5-1	TRBJ2-7	TRBD2	many	TGCGCCAGCAGCCTGCGACTAGCGAACTACGAGCAGTACTTC	CASSLRLANYEQYF
TRBV29-1	TRBJ2-3	NA	many	TGCAGCGCCGATGACAGCCATACGCAGTATTTT	CSADDSHTQYF
TRBV20-1	TRBJ2-5	TRBD1	few	TGCAGTGCTAGAAGACAGGGAGAGACCCAGTACTTC	CSARRQGETQYF
TRBV20-1	TRBJ2-5	NA	few	TGCAGTGCTAGTGTTCTTGAGACCCAGTACTTC	CSASVLETQYF
TRBV7-9	TRBJ2-2	NA	NA	TGTGCCAGCAGCTCACTACGAGGCGGGGAGCTGTTTTTT	CASSSLRGGELFF
TRBV20-1	TRBJ2-5	TRBD2	many	TGCAGTGCCTTCGGACTAGCGCGGGAGACCCAGTACTTC	CSAFGLARETQYF
TRBV3-1	TRBJ2-7	NA	few	TGTGCCAGCAGCCAAGGTTATGGGGACTACGAGCAGTACTTC	CASSQGYGDYEQYF
TRBV20-1	TRBJ1-2	NA	NA	TGCAGTGCTAATGACGGAGCGTACTATGGCTACACCTTC	CSANDGAYYGYTF
TRBV12-3/TRBV12-4	TRBJ1-2	TRBD1	NA	TGTGCCAGCAGTTCGACAGGGGCCCTAGCTAACTATGGCTACACCTTC	CASSSTGALANYGYTF
TRBV20-1	TRBJ2-6	NA	NA	TGCAGTGCGACTCAGTCCGGGGCCAACGTCCTGACTTTC	CSATQSGANVLTF
TRBV7-2	TRBJ2-3	NA	few	TGTGCCAGCAGCCTCATGACAGCTGCAGAGACGCAGTATTTT	CASSLMTAAETQYF
TRBV2	TRBJ2-4	NA	few	TGTGCCAGCAGGAGGGCTGCTTCCCTAGCCAAAAACATTCAGTACTTC	CASRRAASLAKNIQYF
TRBV3-1	TRBJ1-4	NA	NA	TGTGCCAGCAGCCAACTTAAGGACCGGTGGGCAAAACTGTTTTTT	CASSQLKDRWAKLFF
TRBV11-2	TRBJ1-1	TRBD1	few	TGTGCCAGCAGCAAGACAGGGAAGTATTCTGAAGCTTTCTTT	CASSKTGKYSEAFF
TRBV20-1	TRBJ2-1	TRBD2	few	TGCAGTGCCGGCGGGACTAGAATCTCCAATGAGCAGTTCTTC	CSAGGTRISNEQFF